Below, 8 T cell receptor beta chains from the same sample are listed, as sequenced in a study of blood T cell repertoires in COVID-19. Profiling relied on immunoSEQ multiplex PCR, and the TCRdb table lists in-frame clones only, not all of them. The sample has about 250,000 clones, roughly 86% seen once. Sequenced: peripheral blood. The source is a woman aged 55-70 years who had recovered from COVID-19.

The chain is built from TRBV28 and TRBJ2-7; D gene unclear. The CDR3 totals 15 residues. CDR1 MDHEN and CDR2 SYDVKM come from the germline V gene. The ends were cut back, 6 bases at V and 3 bases at J, with 18 bases in the middle. The CDR3 DNA reads TGTGCCAGCAGCTACCTCACAACAGCCGGCTACGAGCAGTACTTC. Residues: CASSYLTTAGYEQYF. Complete variable domain (other parts from reference TRBV28 and TRBJ2-7): DVKVTQSSRYLVKRTGEKVFLECVQDMDHENMFWYRQDPGLGLRLIYFSYDVKMKEKGDIPEGYSVSREKKERFSLILESASTNQTSMYLCASSYLTTAGYEQYFGPGTRLTVT.

The rearrangement uses TRBV5-5 and TRBJ2-7; 8 nucleotides agree with TRBD1. The CDR3 totals 15 residues. J was trimmed by 0 bases and V by 3 bases; bases with no gene match: 5. Germline V gene data show CDR1 as SGHKS and CDR2 as YYEKEE (reference sequence). The CDR3 DNA reads TGTGCCAGCAGCTCAGGACAGGGAATCTCCTACGAGCAGTACTTC. This codes for CASSSGQGISYEQYF.

This rearrangement joins TRBV7-2 to TRBJ2-3; 12 bases are shared with TRBD2. The CDR3 contains 18 residues. Germline CDR1 SGHTA, CDR2 FQGNSA. The junction had 5 bases not matched to a gene; V was cut back by 1 base and J by 0 bases. The chain's CDR3 is CASSLVPLAGGSTDTQYF. The CDR3 DNA is TGTGCCAGCAGCTTAGTTCCACTAGCGGGGGGAAGCACAGATACGCAGTATTTT.

The genes are TRBV6-5 and TRBJ1-2; D uncertain. The CDR3 has 14 residues. Germline V gene lookup returns CDR1 MNHEY and CDR2 SVGAGI. The V and J ends lost 1 base and 9 bases respectively, with 15 bases between them. The CDR3 region is CASSYYAREPSYTF. Here the CDR3 DNA reads TGTGCCAGCAGTTACTACGCCCGGGAGCCCAGCTACACCTTC.

This rearrangement joins TRBV7-6 to TRBJ2-7, with 7 bases lining up with TRBD2. V lost 5 bases and J lost 5; bases outside the gene matches: 3. The length of the CDR3 is 12 residues. Germline CDR1 reads SGHVS; CDR2 reads FNYEAQ. The CDR3 DNA sequence: TGTGCCAGCAGCCGGGGGAGGGACGAGCAGTACTTC. This codes for CASSRGRDEQYF. The variable domain in full, with the rest retrieved from reference TRBV7-6 and TRBJ2-7, is GAGVSQSPRYKVTKRGQDVALRCDPISGHVSLYWYRQALGQGPEFLTYFNYEAQQDKSGLPNDRFSAERPEGSISTLTIQRTEQRDSAMYRCASSRGRDEQYFGPGTRLTVT.

The rearrangement joins TRBV25-1 to TRBJ2-7; perhaps TRBD1 as D (5 bases). The CDR3 extends over 11 amino acids. Per the germline V gene, CDR1 is MGHDK and CDR2 is SYGVNS. Trimming took off 6 bases at V and 5 bases at J, with 8 bases between the two ends. The CDR3 nucleotides read TGTGCCAGCAGATTGACAGACGAGCAGTACTTC. Its protein is CASRLTDEQYF.

This clone was detected a few times. This chain links TRBV9 with TRBJ2-1, with 15 positions matching TRBD2. The ends lost 4 bases at V and 7 bases at J; junction bases unmatched: 9. Germline V gene data show CDR1 as SGDLS and CDR2 as YYNGEE. CDR3 length equals 17 residues. Here the CDR3 DNA reads TGTGCCAGCAGCACCCGGACTAGCGGGGGGGCCTGGAATGAGCAGTTCTTC. Translating it yields CASSTRTSGGAWNEQFF.

The rearrangement links TRBV24-1 to TRBJ2-7; TRBD1 matches at 11 bases. This CDR3 has 15 amino acids. With 4 bases clipped from V and 5 bases from J, the junction kept 6 bases outside the gene matches. CDR1 and CDR2 from the germline V gene are KGHDR and SFDVKD. For the CDR3, the DNA is TGTGCCACCAGTGAGTCCGGGACAGGGGGGGACGAGCAGTACTTC. Translated: CATSESGTGGDEQYF.